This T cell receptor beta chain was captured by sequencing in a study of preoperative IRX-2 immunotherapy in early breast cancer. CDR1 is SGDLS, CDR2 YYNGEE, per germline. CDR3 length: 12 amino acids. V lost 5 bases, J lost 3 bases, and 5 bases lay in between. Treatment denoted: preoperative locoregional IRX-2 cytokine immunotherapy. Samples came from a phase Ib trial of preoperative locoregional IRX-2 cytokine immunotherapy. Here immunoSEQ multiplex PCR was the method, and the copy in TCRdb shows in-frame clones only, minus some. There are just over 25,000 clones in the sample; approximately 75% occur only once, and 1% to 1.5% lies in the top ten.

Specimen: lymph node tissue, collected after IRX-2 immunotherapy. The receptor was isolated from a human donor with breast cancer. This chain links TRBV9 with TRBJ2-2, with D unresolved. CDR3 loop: CASSDYTGELFF. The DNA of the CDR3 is TGTGCCAGCAGTGATTACACCGGGGAGCTGTTTTTT.